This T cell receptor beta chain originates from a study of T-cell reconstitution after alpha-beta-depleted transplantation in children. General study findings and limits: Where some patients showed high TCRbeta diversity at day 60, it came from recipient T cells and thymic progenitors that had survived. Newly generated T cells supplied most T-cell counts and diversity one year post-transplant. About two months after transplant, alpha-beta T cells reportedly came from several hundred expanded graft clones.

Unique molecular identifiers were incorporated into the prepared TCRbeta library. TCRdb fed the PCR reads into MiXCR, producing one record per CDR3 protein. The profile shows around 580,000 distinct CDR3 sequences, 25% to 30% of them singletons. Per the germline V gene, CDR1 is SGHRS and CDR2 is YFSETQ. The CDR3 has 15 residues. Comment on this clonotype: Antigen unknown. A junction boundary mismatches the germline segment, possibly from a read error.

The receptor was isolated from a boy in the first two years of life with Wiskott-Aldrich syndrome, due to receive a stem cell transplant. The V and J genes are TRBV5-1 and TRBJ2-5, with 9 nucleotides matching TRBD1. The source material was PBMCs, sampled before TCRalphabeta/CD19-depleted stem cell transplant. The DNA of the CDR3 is TGCGCCAGCAGCCTCCGGGACAGGGCGTTGGAGACCCGGTACTTC. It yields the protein CASSLRDRALETRYF.